This T cell receptor beta chain was sequenced in a study of CD8 T cells in Susac syndrome. Study outcomes and limitations: Susac CD8+ clonal expansion peaked in TEMRA cells and active patients.

Sequencing of TCR beta was performed on blood CD8+ T cells and on blood CD4+ T cells. Both CD4+ and CD8+ T cells were negatively isolated, and TEMRA cells underwent FACS enrichment. Germline trimming cut 2 bases from V and 6 bases from J; bases unmatched to any gene: 3. Germline assignment: CDR1 MGHRA and CDR2 YSYEKL. The CDR3 extends over 13 amino acids. Reverse transcription of about 0.5 to 1 ug RNA was carried out with random hexamers. TCR beta CDR3 was amplified by immunoSEQ multiplex PCR. This amplification extended across 54 Vbeta and 13 Jbeta segments. TCRdb re-analysed the immunoSEQ multiplex PCR reads in MiXCR, keeping a single row per CDR3 protein. Seen here are about 83,000 distinct CDR3 sequences, approximately 96% observed once, and the top ten hold approximately 0.42%. This clonotype is medium-sized (0.01 to 0.1%) within its sample. As yet, its antigen is unknown.

The V and J genes are TRBV4-1 and TRBJ2-7, with 8 nucleotides matching TRBD1. The TCR was taken from a human donor with Susac syndrome. Sequencing used CD8+ T cells from PBMCs. CDR3 in amino acids: CASSQRTGREQYF. The CDR3 DNA reads as TGCGCCAGCAGCCAACGGACAGGGCGCGAGCAGTACTTC.